Shown below are 20 T cell receptor beta chains from a single sample sequenced in a study of blood T cell repertoires in COVID-19. The protocol was immunoSEQ multiplex PCR, while the TCRdb copy is restricted to in-frame clones and leaves out a portion. The sample shows some 150,000 clones, about 80% of them seen only once. Specimen: peripheral blood. Receptor source: a human donor in a cohort sampled during active COVID-19.

The rearrangement uses TRBV28 and TRBJ1-3; possibly TRBD1 for D (6 bases). The CDR3 contains 16 residues. V was cut by 7 bases and J by 5 bases, with 21 bases left in between. In germline, CDR1 is MDHEN, CDR2 SYDVKM. CDR3 residues: CASTKGGTGPRNTIYF. The CDR3 DNA is TGTGCCAGCACTAAAGGGGGTACAGGTCCCCGAAACACCATATATTTT.

The chain has TRBV5-1 and TRBJ1-3, with a possible D match to TRBD1 (5 bases). Germline V gene lookup returns CDR1 SGHRS and CDR2 YFSETQ. CDR3 length: 14 amino acids. Trimming took off 0 bases at V and 4 bases at J, with 8 bases between the two ends. The DNA of the CDR3 is TGCGCCAGCAGCTTGGAGGGGCCGGGAAACACCATATATTTT. This sequence encodes CASSLEGPGNTIYF.

The genes are TRBV19 and TRBJ2-1; weak D call: TRBD2 (6 bases). This CDR3 spans 13 amino acids. Germline V gene sequence: CDR1 LNHDA, CDR2 SQIVND (reference sequence). Trimming shortened V by 7 bases and J by 8 bases, and 15 bases separated the two germline ends. The CDR3 sequence: CASTKSSADEQFF. DNA for the CDR3: TGTGCCAGTACGAAGTCTAGCGCGGATGAGCAGTTCTTC. Full variable domain (outside the CDR3, taken from reference TRBV19 and TRBJ2-1): DGGITQSPKYLFRKEGQNVTLSCEQNLNHDAMYWYRQDPGQGLRLIYYSQIVNDFQKGDIAEGYSVSREKKESFPLTVTSAQKNPTAFYLCASTKSSADEQFFGPGTRLTVL.

This clone appeared many times. The genes are TRBV7-8 and TRBJ2-7, with TRBD1 identical over 7 bases. The V and J ends lost 2 bases and 0 bases, in that order; junction bases with no gene match: 10. Per the germline V gene, CDR1 is SGHVS and CDR2 is FQNEAQ. The CDR3 extends over 17 amino acids. CDR3 amino acids: CASSLRKGTAHSYEQYV. In DNA, the CDR3 is TGTGCCAGCAGCTTACGCAAAGGGACAGCTCACTCCTACGAGCAGTACGTC.

The rearrangement joins TRBV7-2 to TRBJ2-7, with a tentative D call TRBD2 (7 bases). CDR1 and CDR2 from the germline V gene are SGHTA and FQGNSA. The CDR3 length is 13 residues. The V end lost 3 bases, the J end lost 6 bases, and 12 bases lay between the germline ends. CDR3 region: CASSFWEGGEQYV. In DNA, the CDR3 is TGTGCCAGCAGCTTTTGGGAGGGGGGCGAGCAGTACGTC.

The rearrangement joins TRBV19 to TRBJ1-1; D gene uncertain. Trimming took 0 bases from V and 7 from J, leaving 9 bases between them. Germline loops: CDR1 LNHDA, CDR2 SQIVND (reference sequence). The CDR3 totals 13 residues. The CDR3 bases are TGTGCCAGTAGTATAGATCGGGCGGGTGAAGCTTTCTTT. It codes for CASSIDRAGEAFF. Drawing the rest from reference TRBV19 and TRBJ1-1, the complete variable domain is DGGITQSPKYLFRKEGQNVTLSCEQNLNHDAMYWYRQDPGQGLRLIYYSQIVNDFQKGDIAEGYSVSREKKESFPLTVTSAQKNPTAFYLCASSIDRAGEAFFGQGTRLTVV.

V and J are TRBV6-5 and TRBJ2-7, with D possibly TRBD2 on 6 matching bases. Trimming took 7 bases from V and 0 from J, leaving 16 bases between them. The CDR3 covers 15 residues. Germline CDR1 reads MNHEY; CDR2 reads SVGAGI. The chain's CDR3 is CASTFGGTSSYEQYV. The CDR3 nucleotides are TGTGCCAGCACTTTCGGGGGTACTAGCTCCTACGAGCAGTACGTC.

This chain connects TRBV2 to TRBJ1-6, with 7 bases lining up with TRBD1. The ends lost 6 bases at V and 5 bases at J; junction bases unmatched: 4. Germline lookup yields CDR1 SNHLY and CDR2 FYNNEI. The CDR3 totals 14 residues. The CDR3 region is CASRTGLDNSPLHF. The CDR3 nucleotides are TGTGCCAGCAGGACAGGGTTAGATAATTCACCCCTCCACTTT.

The chain is built from TRBV5-1 and TRBJ2-5; 9 bases map to TRBD2. V lost 0 bases and J lost 5; bases outside the gene matches: 8. The CDR3 has 16 residues. Germline V gene data show CDR1 as SGHRS and CDR2 as YFSETQ. CDR3 nucleotides: TGCGCCAGCAGCTTGGGGGGTAGCGGGAGTCCGGAGACCCAGTACTTC. Its translation is CASSLGGSGSPETQYF.

The V gene is TRBV4-1, the J gene TRBJ2-3; maybe TRBD1 (7 bases). The V and J ends lost 1 base and 2 bases respectively, with 13 bases between them. This CDR3 comprises 16 residues. Looked up from germline, CDR1 is MGHRA and CDR2 is YSYEKL. The CDR3 DNA reads TGCGCCAGCAGCCAAGCGGGGGACAGCTACACAGATACGCAGTATTTT. This gives the protein CASSQAGDSYTDTQYF.

This clone has just one count. The chain has TRBV5-1 and TRBJ2-2; tentatively, D is TRBD1 (5 bases). The V gene lost 3 bases and the J gene lost 8 bases, with 8 bases spanning the gap. Per germline, CDR1 SGHRS and CDR2 YFSETQ. This CDR3 has 12 residues. CDR3 region: CASSSYRGELFF. Here the CDR3 DNA reads TGCGCCAGCAGCTCCTACAGGGGGGAGCTGTTTTTT.

V usage is TRBV10-3 and J usage is TRBJ2-3, with 8 positions matching TRBD2. The CDR3 length is 15 residues. The V gene's germline CDR1 is ENHRY and CDR2 SYGVKD. V lost 6 bases to trimming and J lost 0 bases; unmatched junction nucleotides: 5. The CDR3 nucleotides read TGTGCCATCAGCTTAGCGGGACCTAGCACAGATACGCAGTATTTT. The encoded protein is CAISLAGPSTDTQYF.

The chain is built from TRBV30 and TRBJ2-1, with TRBD2 as a possible D gene (6 bases). V lost 5 bases and J 4 bases, leaving 21 bases between the germline ends. This CDR3 has 16 amino acids. Germline V gene lookup returns CDR1 GTSNPN and CDR2 SVGIG (reference sequence). The CDR3 sequence: CAWRPLSGLAYNEQFF. The CDR3 nucleotides read TGTGCCTGGCGCCCTTTGTCGGGACTGGCATACAATGAGCAGTTCTTC.

This clone has just a few counts. The chain recombines TRBV10-3 with TRBJ1-2; 7 bases line up with TRBD1. Germline CDR1 and CDR2: ENHRY and SYGVKD. This CDR3 is 13 amino acids long. Trimming cost V 6 bases and J 2 bases; bases outside gene matches: 3. The CDR3 sequence: CAISTRGNYGYTF. The DNA for the CDR3 is TGTGCCATCAGCACCAGGGGGAACTATGGCTACACCTTC.

This sequence joins TRBV6-2 or TRBV6-3 and TRBJ1-5; 7 positions match TRBD1. J lost 0 bases, V lost 6 bases, and 14 bases had no gene match. This CDR3 is 18 amino acids long. CDR1 is MNHEY and CDR2 is SVGEGT in the germline V gene. This chain's CDR3 is CASSSTMGTALSNQPQHF. In DNA, the CDR3 is TGTGCCAGCAGCAGTACGATGGGGACAGCCCTTAGCAATCAGCCCCAGCATTTT.

This clone was seen repeatedly, ten times or more. The V and J genes are TRBV20-1 and TRBJ2-1; a weak D match, TRBD1 (7 bases). This CDR3 region has 15 residues. Germline assignment: CDR1 DFQATT and CDR2 SNEGSKA (reference sequence). The V end lost 3 bases, the J end lost 8 bases, and 20 bases lay between the germline ends. The CDR3 nucleotides read TGCAGTGCTAGTGGGGGGACAGTTCCAATTGATGAGCAGTTCTTC. It yields the protein CSASGGTVPIDEQFF.

The chain joins TRBV7-3 to TRBJ2-5; 7 bases are a match to TRBD2. Unmatched junction bases numbered 5, after V lost 2 bases and J lost 2 bases. Germline CDR1 and CDR2: SGHTA and FQGTGA. This CDR3 is 15 amino acids long. The CDR3 DNA follows: TGTGCCAGCAGCTTAGACGGGGGGTCACAAGAGACCCAGTACTTC. Protein: CASSLDGGSQETQYF. Full variable domain (missing parts from reference TRBV7-3 and TRBJ2-5): GAGVSQTPSNKVTEKGKYVELRCDPISGHTALYWYRQSLGQGPEFLIYFQGTGAADDSGLPNDRFFAVRPEGSVSTLKIQRTERGDSAVYLCASSLDGGSQETQYFGPGTRLLVL.

The chain uses TRBV19 and TRBJ2-5, with a weak D call TRBD1 (7 bases). V gave up 3 bases and J gave up 2 bases, with 13 bases separating them. CDR1 and CDR2 from the germline V gene are LNHDA and SQIVND (reference sequence). The CDR3 runs to 15 residues. The CDR3 DNA reads TGTGCCAGTAGTATGGGGGGACAGAGACAAGAGACCCAGTACTTC. Protein product: CASSMGGQRQETQYF.

The chain employs TRBV27 and TRBJ1-6, with 10 bases that match TRBD1. The CDR3 totals 17 residues. The germline gives CDR1 MNHEY, CDR2 SMNVEV (reference sequence). Trimming cost V 3 bases and J 7 bases; bases outside gene matches: 9. CDR3 DNA sequence: TGTGCCAGCAGTTTCCCATCGACAGGGGGCGCGAATTCACCCCTCCACTTT. Amino acid sequence: CASSFPSTGGANSPLHF.

The genes are TRBV7-9 and TRBJ1-4; 7 bases align to TRBD1. CDR1 and CDR2 (germline): SEHNR, FQNEAQ (reference sequence). V lost 4 bases, J lost 8 bases, and 10 bases stayed unmatched. The CDR3 has 15 amino acids. CDR3 sequence reads: CASSSTGEGGEKLFF. CDR3 nucleotides: TGTGCCAGCAGCTCCACGGGGGAAGGGGGCGAAAAACTGTTTTTT.